Below are 15 T cell receptor beta chains sequenced from a single sample in a study of glioma-infiltrating T cells after dendritic cell vaccination. Using immunoSEQ multiplex PCR, the repertoire was profiled, and TCRdb retains in-frame clones only, with some absent. The repertoire consists of over 70,000 clones, with over 75% occurring once and the leading ten covering around 2.3%. The sequencing used blood, collected before dendritic cell vaccination. All receptors derive from a human donor with glioblastoma.

The chain carries TRBV6-4 and TRBJ1-2, with 8 bases aligning to TRBD1. This CDR3 is built from 13 residues. CDR1 MRHNA and CDR2 SNTAGT come from the germline V gene. V shed 5 bases, J shed 8 bases, and the junction held 7 bases outside the gene matches. The CDR3 sequence is CASSPTGVGGYTF. CDR3 nucleotide sequence: TGTGCCAGCAGTCCGACAGGGGTCGGAGGCTACACCTTC.

The gene calls are TRBV7-8 and TRBJ2-3; TRBD2 matches 8 bases. V lost 2 bases and J lost 1; bases outside the gene matches: 2. CDR1 is SGHVS, CDR2 FQNEAQ, per germline. The CDR3 has 15 residues. The CDR3 protein is CASSLRREGTDTQYF. CDR3 coding DNA: TGTGCCAGCAGCTTAAGGCGGGAGGGCACAGATACGCAGTATTTT.

The DNA for the CDR3 is TGCGCCAGCAGCCAAGTCCCACCCTCCGGGACAGGCTACAATGAGCAGTTCTTC. Translated, it gives CASSQVPPSGTGYNEQFF. The chain links TRBV4-1 to TRBJ2-1; 8 nucleotides match TRBD1. Trimming at V came to 1 base and at J to 3 bases, leaving 11 bases not matched to a gene. Germline V gene sequence: CDR1 MGHRA, CDR2 YSYEKL. The CDR3 has 18 residues.

V and J are TRBV27 and TRBJ2-7; TRBD1 matches 9 bases. CDR1 is MNHEY and CDR2 is SMNVEV in the germline V gene (reference sequence). The length of the CDR3 is 15 residues. J gave up 2 bases and V 6 bases, and 8 bases lay outside the gene matches. Written as DNA, the CDR3 is TGTGCCAGCAGCCTACCGGGACAGGGAACCTACGAGCAGTACTTC. This translates into CASSLPGQGTYEQYF.

The rearrangement links TRBV7-9 to TRBJ2-1, with 16 bases fitting TRBD2. Germline V lookup: CDR1 SEHNR, CDR2 FQNEAQ (reference sequence). The CDR3 contains 18 residues. V lost 3 bases to trimming and J lost 4 bases; unmatched junction nucleotides: 6. The CDR3 protein is CASSFGTSGRALYNEQFF. The DNA for the CDR3 is TGTGCCAGCAGCTTTGGGACTAGCGGGAGGGCGTTGTACAATGAGCAGTTCTTC.

This clone came up once. The chain carries TRBV9 and TRBJ2-3, with D possibly TRBD1 on 5 matching bases. This CDR3 spans 17 amino acids. Trimming left V 0 bases short and J 0 bases short, with 14 bases between. Looked up from germline, CDR1 is SGDLS and CDR2 is YYNGEE. The CDR3 region is CASSVGFGQTSTDTQYF. The CDR3 nucleotides are TGTGCCAGCAGCGTAGGGTTTGGACAAACTAGCACAGATACGCAGTATTTT. Full variable domain (rest looked up from reference TRBV9 and TRBJ2-3): DSGVTQTPKHLITATGQRVTLRCSPRSGDLSVYWYQQSLDQGLQFLIQYYNGEERAKGNILERFSAQQFPDLHSELNLSSLELGDSALYFCASSVGFGQTSTDTQYFGPGTRLTVL.

There are a few counts of this clone. The chain employs TRBV5-6 and TRBJ1-5, with TRBD1 identical over 11 bases. The CDR3 length is 15 residues. CDR1 and CDR2 from the germline V gene are SGHDT and YYEEEE. Trimming cost V 4 bases and J 6 bases; bases outside gene matches: 6. CDR3 DNA: TGTGCCAGCAGCCGGGACAGGGGGTTGGGTCAGCCCCAGCATTTT. As protein: CASSRDRGLGQPQHF.

The genes are TRBV29-1 and TRBJ2-5; 9 bases match TRBD1. Trimming removed 2 bases from V and 5 bases from J; junction bases left unmatched: 6. Per the germline V gene, CDR1 is SQVTM and CDR2 is ANQGSEA. The CDR3 extends over 14 amino acids. CDR3 coding DNA: TGCAGCGTTGAACGGACAGGGGTCGGGGAGACCCAGTACTTC. Translated, it gives CSVERTGVGETQYF.

DNA for the CDR3: TGTGCCAGCATCCGCGGAAGTTTTAATGAAAAACTGTTTTTT. Translating it yields CASIRGSFNEKLFF. The V call is TRBV2, the J call TRBJ1-4; D not resolved. The CDR3 loop spans 14 amino acids. V was clipped by 7 bases and J by 4 bases, with 13 bases between them. Germline V lookup: CDR1 SNHLY, CDR2 FYNNEI.

CDR3 nucleotides: TGTGCCAGCAGCTTAGCGGCCGCAACTAATGAAAAACTGTTTTTT. This codes for CASSLAAATNEKLFF. The rearrangement uses TRBV27 and TRBJ1-4; D ambiguous. V lost 6 bases to trimming and J lost 0 bases, with 11 bases between them. CDR3 length equals 15 residues. Germline V gene sequence: CDR1 MNHEY, CDR2 SMNVEV (reference sequence).

This sequence joins TRBV5-1 and TRBJ1-1; D is possibly TRBD1 (6 bases). CDR1 is SGHRS and CDR2 is YFSETQ in the germline V gene. The CDR3 sequence is 14 residues long. Trimming left V 3 bases short and J 1 base short, with 10 bases between. The CDR3 nucleotides are TGCGCCAGCAGCTCGTCGACAGGGAACACTGAAGCTTTCTTT. It specifies CASSSSTGNTEAFF.

The sample holds one count of this clone. V usage is TRBV6-1 and J usage is TRBJ2-5; D may be TRBD1 (5 bases). The germline V gene has CDR1 MNHNS and CDR2 SASEGT. The CDR3 has 13 residues. V lost 5 bases and J lost 2, with 9 bases in between. CDR3 DNA sequence: TGTGCCAGCAGTCGACAGAAGCAAGAGACCCAGTACTTC. It codes for CASSRQKQETQYF.

Concerning this clone: This sample also contains other DNA sequences that code for the same CDR3. The chain uses TRBV5-1 and TRBJ1-1, with TRBD1 matching over 8 bases. The CDR3 is made up of 14 amino acids. Unmatched junction bases numbered 3, after V lost 4 bases and J lost 1 base. The germline V gene has CDR1 SGHRS and CDR2 YFSETQ. The CDR3 loop is CASSLTGANTEAFF. As DNA, the CDR3 is TGCGCCAGCAGCCTGACAGGGGCGAACACTGAAGCTTTCTTT.

This rearrangement joins TRBV27 to TRBJ2-7, with a weak D call TRBD2 (5 bases). The CDR3 runs 14 residues. Germline V CDR1 and CDR2: MNHEY, SMNVEV (reference sequence). Trimming took off 0 bases at V and 5 bases at J, with 11 bases between the two ends. The chain's CDR3 is CASSLSGALDEQYV. CDR3 DNA sequence: TGTGCCAGCAGTTTATCGGGAGCCCTAGACGAGCAGTACGTC.

V and J are TRBV18 and TRBJ1-3; maybe TRBD1 (5 bases). Germline values: CDR1 KGHSH, CDR2 LQKENI. Trimming removed 1 base at V and 0 bases at J, with 10 bases between. The CDR3 totals 16 residues. The CDR3 sequence is CASSPQAGRSGNTIYF. As DNA, the CDR3 is TGTGCCAGCTCACCACAAGCGGGACGCTCTGGAAACACCATATATTTT.